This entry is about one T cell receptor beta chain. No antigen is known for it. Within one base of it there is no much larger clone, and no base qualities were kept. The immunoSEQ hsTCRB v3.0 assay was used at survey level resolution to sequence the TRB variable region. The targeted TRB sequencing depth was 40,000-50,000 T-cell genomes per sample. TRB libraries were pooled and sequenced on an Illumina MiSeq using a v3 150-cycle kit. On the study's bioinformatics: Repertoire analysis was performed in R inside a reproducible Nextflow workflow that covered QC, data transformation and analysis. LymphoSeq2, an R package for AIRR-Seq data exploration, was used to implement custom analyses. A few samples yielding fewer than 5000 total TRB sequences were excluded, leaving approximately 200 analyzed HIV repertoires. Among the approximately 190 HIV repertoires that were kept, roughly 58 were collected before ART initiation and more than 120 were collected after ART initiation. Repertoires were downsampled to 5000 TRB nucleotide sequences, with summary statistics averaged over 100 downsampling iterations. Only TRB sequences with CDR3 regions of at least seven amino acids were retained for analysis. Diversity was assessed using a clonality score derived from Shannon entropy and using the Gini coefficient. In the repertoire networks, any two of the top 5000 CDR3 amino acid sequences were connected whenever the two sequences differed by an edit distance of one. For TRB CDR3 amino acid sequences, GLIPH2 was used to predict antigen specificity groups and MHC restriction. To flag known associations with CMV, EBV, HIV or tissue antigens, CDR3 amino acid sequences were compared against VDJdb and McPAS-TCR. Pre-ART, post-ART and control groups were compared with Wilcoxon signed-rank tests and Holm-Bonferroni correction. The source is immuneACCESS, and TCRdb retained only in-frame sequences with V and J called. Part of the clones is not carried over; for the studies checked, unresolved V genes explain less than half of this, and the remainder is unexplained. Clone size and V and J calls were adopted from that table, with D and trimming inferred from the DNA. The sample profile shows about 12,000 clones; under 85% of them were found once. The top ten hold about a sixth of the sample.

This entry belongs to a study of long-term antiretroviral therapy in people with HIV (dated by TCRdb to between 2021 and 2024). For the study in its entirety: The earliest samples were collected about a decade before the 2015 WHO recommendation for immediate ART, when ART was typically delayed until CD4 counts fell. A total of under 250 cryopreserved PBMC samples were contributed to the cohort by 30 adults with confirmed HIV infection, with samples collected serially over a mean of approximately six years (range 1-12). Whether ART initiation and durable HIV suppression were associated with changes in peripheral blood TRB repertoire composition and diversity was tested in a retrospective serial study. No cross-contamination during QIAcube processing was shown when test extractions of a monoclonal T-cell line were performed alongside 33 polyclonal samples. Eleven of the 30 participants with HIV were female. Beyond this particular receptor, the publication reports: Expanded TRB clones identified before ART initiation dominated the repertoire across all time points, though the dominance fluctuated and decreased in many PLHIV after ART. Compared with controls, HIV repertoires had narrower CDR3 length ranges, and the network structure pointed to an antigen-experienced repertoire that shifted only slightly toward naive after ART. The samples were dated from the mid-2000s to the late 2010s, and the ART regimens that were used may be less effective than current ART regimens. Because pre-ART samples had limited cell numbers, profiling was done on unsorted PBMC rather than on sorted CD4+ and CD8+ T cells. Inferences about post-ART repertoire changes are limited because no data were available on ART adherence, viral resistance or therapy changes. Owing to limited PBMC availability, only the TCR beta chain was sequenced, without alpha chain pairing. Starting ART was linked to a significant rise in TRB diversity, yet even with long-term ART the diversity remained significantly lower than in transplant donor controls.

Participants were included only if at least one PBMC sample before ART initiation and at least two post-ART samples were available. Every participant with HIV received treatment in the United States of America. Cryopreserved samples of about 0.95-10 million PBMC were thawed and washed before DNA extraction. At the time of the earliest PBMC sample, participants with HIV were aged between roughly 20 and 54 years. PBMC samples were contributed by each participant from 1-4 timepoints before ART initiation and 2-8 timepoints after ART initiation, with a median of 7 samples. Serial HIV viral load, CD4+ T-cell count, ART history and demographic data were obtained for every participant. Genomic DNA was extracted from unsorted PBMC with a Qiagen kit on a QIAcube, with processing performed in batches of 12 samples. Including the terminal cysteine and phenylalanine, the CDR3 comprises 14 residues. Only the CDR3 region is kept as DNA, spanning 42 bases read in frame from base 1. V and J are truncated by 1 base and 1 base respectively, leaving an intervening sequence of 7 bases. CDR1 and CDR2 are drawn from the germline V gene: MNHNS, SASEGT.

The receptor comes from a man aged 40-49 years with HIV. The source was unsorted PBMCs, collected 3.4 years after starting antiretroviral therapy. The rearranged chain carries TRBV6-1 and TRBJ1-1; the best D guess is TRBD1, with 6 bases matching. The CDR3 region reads CASSEGQANTEAFF. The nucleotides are TGTGCCAGCAGTGAAGGACAGGCGAACACTGAAGCTTTCTTT.